This section outlines one T cell receptor beta chain sequence together with its context. Its target is unknown. This sample is part of a study of cytomegalovirus exposure and HLA in healthy donors. The PCR was carried out with 60 Vbeta primers and 13 Jbeta primers. Some clones are missing from TCRdb's copy, which holds only in-frame ones; the method was immunoSEQ multiplex PCR. The data hold about 94,000 clones, with more than 65% observed a single time. Broader study findings: Information on immune exposure was restricted to one variable (CMV serostatus).

The CDR3 sequence is 13 residues long. Unmatched junction bases numbered 5, after V lost 4 bases and J lost 4 bases. Germline V gene sequence: CDR1 SQVTM, CDR2 ANQGSEA. The origin of this receptor is a human donor in good health. Specimen: PBMCs. The chain links TRBV29-1 to TRBJ2-5; 8 bases fit TRBD1. CDR3: CSVGPGQAETQYF. CDR3 coding DNA: TGCAGCGTTGGCCCGGGACAGGCAGAGACCCAGTACTTC.